The following is a TCR beta chain sequence with its context. There is no known antigen for this receptor. No base-level quality is on record; no much larger clone is a single base apart. Ficoll-Paque density gradient centrifugation was used to isolate PBMCs. Sequencer: Illumina NovaSeq 6000. TCRalpha and TCRbeta cDNA libraries were built by 5'RACE with constant-segment primers, adding sample barcodes and unique molecular identifiers. Trizol reagent was used to extract RNA from every sample. Amplification of the libraries took two PCR steps, and the second step added a second sample barcode plus Illumina TruSeq adapters. Sequencing of the libraries was done on an Illumina NovaSeq, producing 2 x 150 bp paired-end reads. The study's processing was this. With migec v1.2.7, reads were demultiplexed and then collapsed into UMI-guided consensus sequences. Using mixcr v2.1.11, UMI consensuses were aligned to TRA and TRB V and J templates and then assembled into clonotypes. Clonotypes were classified as expanded or contracted when called significant by both edgeR and NoisET, with noise models trained on biological replicates. edgeR calls used a false discovery rate-adjusted p below 0.01 and a log2 fold-change threshold of 1. PCA with hierarchical clustering of max-normalized trajectories of the 1000 most abundant clonotypes was used as exploratory dynamics analysis. Separately sequenced CD4+ and CD8+ repertoires were used to assign the CD4 or CD8 phenotype of responding clones. TCRdb trimmed public reads at Q25 via fastp, called clones via MiXCR and kept in-frame beta chains. Duplicate CDR3 protein sequences are folded into a single record with the most common DNA and genes. The V and J calls and clone size are TCRdb's, not the authors'. The sample data list roughly 620,000 distinct CDR3 sequences, and 15% to 20% of these were observed just once. The ten largest make up approximately 12% of the sample.

This entry is derived from a study of T-cell memory formation after mild COVID-19 (dated by TCRdb to the early 2020s). In the study overall: TCR sequence clusters from the two donors were found to be largely donor specific. In a couple of donors, T-cell clones that expanded and contracted after mild COVID-19 were tracked by sequencing TCRalpha and TCRbeta repertoires over time. The cohort comprised two young, previously healthy adult volunteers, one female and one male. The research as a whole found: Some responding clones were detected in pre-infection memory, suggesting pre-existing cross-reactive memory T cells joined the SARS-CoV-2 response. Only a couple of mild cases were covered in the study, and larger cohorts including severe cases with pre-infection samples were considered necessary. SARS-CoV-2 specificity of the second-wave clones peaking on day 37 was not confirmed. Clones that contracted from day 15 to 85 showed balanced CD4/CD8 phenotypes, whereas a second wave of clones that expanded from day 15 to 37 leaned towards CD4+. Contracting CD4+ clones were located mainly in the CM and EM memory subsets, whereas CD8+ clones were found to be enriched in EMRA.

CDR1 and CDR2, looked up from the germline V gene (reference sequence), are DFQATT and SNEGSKA. There are 22 amino acids in the CDR3, from cysteine to phenylalanine inclusive. The retained sequence is limited to the CDR3, 66 bases, with the frame set at the first base. Ends trimmed: V by 4 bases, J by 0 bases; bases unmatched to a gene: 21. The receptor comes from an adult woman who had mild COVID-19 (a few samples of this study predate the infection). The sample titles of this study are shuffled in the database, so cell type and time point are left out; the donor was told from shared clones. Recombination joined TRBV20-1 with TRBJ2-1, with 13 bases aligning to TRBD2. Sample: PBMCs or a T cell subset sorted from them (not recorded which). The DNA reads TGCAGTGCTACTACCCAACGGACTAGCGGGGGACCTCTACGTAGCTCCTACAATGAGCAGTTCTTC. The resulting protein is CSATTQRTSGGPLRSSYNEQFF.